The subject of this entry is one TCR beta chain. The antigen is not known. These data belong to a study of identical twins. TCRdb reprocessed the 5' RACE reads via MiXCR and lists one record per CDR3 protein. The data contain about 530,000 distinct CDR3 sequences, roughly 15% of them singletons. Notes on the study in general: Models underestimated TCR alpha sharing (out-of-frame) in monozygotic twins. Cord blood beta clonotypes that were abundant carried fewer insertions, and memory repertoires showed no such trend.

With no exceptions, donors were healthy Caucasians. Losses at the gene ends were 2 bases for V and 5 bases for J; bases not matched to a gene: 10. Germline CDR1 reads SGHDN; CDR2 reads FVKESK. The CDR3 covers 17 residues. The sample was also reused in another study, on yellow fever vaccine responses in identical twins. That work adds: As reported, the vaccine T cell response of twins seemed partly convergent and partly personalized.

This TCR derives from a woman aged 18-29 years in good health. The sequenced sample was CD4+ T cells sorted from blood. The genes are TRBV14 and TRBJ2-5; 11 bases are shared with TRBD1. The CDR3 sequence: CASSQTFPGQGGETQYF. Here the CDR3 DNA reads TGTGCCAGCAGCCAAACATTTCCGGGACAGGGGGGTGAGACCCAGTACTTC.